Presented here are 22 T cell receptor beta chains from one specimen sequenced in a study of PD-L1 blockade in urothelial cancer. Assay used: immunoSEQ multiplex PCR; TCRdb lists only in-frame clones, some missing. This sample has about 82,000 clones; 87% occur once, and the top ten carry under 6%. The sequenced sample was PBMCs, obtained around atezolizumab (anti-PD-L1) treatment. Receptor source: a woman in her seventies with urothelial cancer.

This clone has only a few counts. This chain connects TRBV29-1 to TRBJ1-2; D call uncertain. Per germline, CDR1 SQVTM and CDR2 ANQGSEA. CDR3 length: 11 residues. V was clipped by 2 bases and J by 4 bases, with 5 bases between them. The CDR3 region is CSVETVYGYTF. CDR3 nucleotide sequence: TGCAGCGTTGAAACAGTCTATGGCTACACCTTC.

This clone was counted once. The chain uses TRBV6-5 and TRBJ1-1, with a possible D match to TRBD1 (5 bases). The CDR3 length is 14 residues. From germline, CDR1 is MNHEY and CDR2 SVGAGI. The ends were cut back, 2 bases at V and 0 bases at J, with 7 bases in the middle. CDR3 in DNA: TGTGCCAGCAGTTACGGACACTTGAACACTGAAGCTTTCTTT. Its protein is CASSYGHLNTEAFF.

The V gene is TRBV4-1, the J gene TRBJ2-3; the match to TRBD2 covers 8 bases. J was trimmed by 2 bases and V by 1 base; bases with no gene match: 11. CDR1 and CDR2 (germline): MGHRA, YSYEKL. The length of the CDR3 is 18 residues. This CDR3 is CASSQARGGGGHTDTQYF. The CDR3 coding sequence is TGCGCCAGCAGCCAAGCCCGAGGTGGCGGGGGGCACACAGATACGCAGTATTTT.

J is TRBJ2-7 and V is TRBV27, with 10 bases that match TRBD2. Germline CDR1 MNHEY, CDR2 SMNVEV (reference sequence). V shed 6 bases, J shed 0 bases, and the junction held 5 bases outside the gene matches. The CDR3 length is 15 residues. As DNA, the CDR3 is TGTGCCAGCAGGGGACTAGCGCAAAGCTCCTACGAGCAGTACTTC. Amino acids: CASRGLAQSSYEQYF.

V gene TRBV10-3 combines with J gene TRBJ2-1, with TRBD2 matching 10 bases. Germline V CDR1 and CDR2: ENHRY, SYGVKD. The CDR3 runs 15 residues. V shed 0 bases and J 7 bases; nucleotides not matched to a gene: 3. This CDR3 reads CAISESSSGSNEQFF. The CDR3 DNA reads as TGTGCCATCAGTGAGTCGTCTAGCGGGAGTAATGAGCAGTTCTTC.

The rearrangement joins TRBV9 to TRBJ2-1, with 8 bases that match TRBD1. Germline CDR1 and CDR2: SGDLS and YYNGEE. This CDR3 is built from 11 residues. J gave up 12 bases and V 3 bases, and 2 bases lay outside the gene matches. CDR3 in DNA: TGTGCCAGCAGCGCCGGACAGGGGCAGTTCTTC. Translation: CASSAGQGQFF.

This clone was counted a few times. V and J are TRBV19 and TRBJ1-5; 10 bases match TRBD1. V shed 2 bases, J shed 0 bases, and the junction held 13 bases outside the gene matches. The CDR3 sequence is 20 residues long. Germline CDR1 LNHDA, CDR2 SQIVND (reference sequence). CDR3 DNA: TGTGCCAGTAGTATACCCCATTGGGACAGGGGTGCCGATAGCAATCAGCCCCAGCATTTT. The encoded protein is CASSIPHWDRGADSNQPQHF.

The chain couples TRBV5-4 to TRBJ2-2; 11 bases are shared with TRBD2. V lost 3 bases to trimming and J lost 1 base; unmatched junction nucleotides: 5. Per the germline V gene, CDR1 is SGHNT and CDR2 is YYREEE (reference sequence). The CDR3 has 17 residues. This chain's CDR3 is CASSWQLAGENTGELFF. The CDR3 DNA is TGTGCCAGCAGCTGGCAACTAGCGGGGGAGAACACCGGGGAGCTGTTTTTT.

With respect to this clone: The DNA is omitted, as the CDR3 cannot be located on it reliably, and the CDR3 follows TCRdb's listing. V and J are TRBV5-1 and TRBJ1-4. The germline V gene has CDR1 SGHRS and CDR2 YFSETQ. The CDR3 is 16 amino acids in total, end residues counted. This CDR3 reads CASSFAFGAGGEKLFF.

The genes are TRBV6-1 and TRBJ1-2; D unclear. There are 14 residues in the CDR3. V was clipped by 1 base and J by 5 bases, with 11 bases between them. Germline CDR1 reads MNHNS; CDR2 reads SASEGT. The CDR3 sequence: CASSEVMSGYGYTF. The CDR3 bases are TGTGCCAGCAGTGAAGTCATGTCAGGTTATGGCTACACCTTC.

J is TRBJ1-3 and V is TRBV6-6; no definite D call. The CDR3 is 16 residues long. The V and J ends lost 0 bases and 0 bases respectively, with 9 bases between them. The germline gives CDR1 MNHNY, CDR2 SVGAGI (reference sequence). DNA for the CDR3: TGTGCCAGCAGTTACTCACCCGGGAGCTCTGGAAACACCATATATTTT. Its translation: CASSYSPGSSGNTIYF.

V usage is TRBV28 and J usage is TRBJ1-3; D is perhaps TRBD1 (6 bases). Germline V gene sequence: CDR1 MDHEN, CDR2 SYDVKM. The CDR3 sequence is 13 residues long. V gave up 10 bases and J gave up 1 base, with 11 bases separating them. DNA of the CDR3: TGTGCCATACTCGACAGGTCTGGAAACACCATATATTTT. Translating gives CAILDRSGNTIYF.

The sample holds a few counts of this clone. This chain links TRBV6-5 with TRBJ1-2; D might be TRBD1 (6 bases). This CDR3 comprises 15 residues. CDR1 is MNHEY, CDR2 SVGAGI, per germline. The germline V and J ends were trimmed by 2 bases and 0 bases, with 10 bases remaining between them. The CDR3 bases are TGTGCCAGCAGTTACGGGGCAGGGGCTAACTATGGCTACACCTTC. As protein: CASSYGAGANYGYTF.

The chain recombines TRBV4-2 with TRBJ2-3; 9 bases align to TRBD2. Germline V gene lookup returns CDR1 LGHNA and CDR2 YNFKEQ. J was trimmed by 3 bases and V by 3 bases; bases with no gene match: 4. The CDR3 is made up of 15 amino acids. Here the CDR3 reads CASSHSGGVTDTQYF. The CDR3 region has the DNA TGTGCCAGCAGCCATAGCGGGGGAGTAACAGATACGCAGTATTTT.

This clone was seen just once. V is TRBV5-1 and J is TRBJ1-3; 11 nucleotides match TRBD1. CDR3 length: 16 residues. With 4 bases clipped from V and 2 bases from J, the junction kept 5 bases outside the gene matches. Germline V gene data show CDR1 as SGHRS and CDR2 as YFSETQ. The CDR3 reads CASSPGQGATGNTIYF. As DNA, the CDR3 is TGCGCCAGCAGCCCAGGACAGGGGGCGACTGGAAACACCATATATTTT.

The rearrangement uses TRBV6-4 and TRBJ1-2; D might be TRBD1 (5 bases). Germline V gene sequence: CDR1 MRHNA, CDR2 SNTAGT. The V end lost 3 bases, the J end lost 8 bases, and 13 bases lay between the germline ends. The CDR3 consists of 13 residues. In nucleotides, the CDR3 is TGTGCCAGCAGTGAGAGGCAGGGCTTGGGCTACACCTTC. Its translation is CASSERQGLGYTF.

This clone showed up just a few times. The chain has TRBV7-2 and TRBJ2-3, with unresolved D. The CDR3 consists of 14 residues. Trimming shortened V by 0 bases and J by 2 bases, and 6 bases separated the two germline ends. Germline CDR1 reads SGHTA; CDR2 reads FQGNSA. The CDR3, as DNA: TGTGCCAGCAGCTTAGCCCTCTACACAGATACGCAGTATTTT. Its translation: CASSLALYTDTQYF.

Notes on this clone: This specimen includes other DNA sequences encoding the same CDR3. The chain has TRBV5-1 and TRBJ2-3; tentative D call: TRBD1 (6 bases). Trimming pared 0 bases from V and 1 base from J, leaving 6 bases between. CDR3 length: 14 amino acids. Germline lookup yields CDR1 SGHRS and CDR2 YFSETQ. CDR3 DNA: TGCGCCAGCAGCTTGGCAGGGGGCACAGATACGCAGTATTTT. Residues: CASSLAGGTDTQYF.

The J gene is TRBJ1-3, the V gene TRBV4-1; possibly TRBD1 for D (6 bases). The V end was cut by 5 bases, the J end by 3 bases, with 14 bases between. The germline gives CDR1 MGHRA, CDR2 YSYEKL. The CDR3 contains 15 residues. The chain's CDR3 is CASSTNRDSGNTIYF. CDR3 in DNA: TGCGCCAGCAGCACCAACAGGGATAGTGGAAACACCATATATTTT.

CDR3 region: CASSGGSTDTQYF. In DNA, the CDR3 is TGTGCCAGCAGCGGAGGGAGCACAGATACGCAGTATTTT. The chain has TRBV2 and TRBJ2-3; tentative D call: TRBD2 (6 bases). Germline assignment: CDR1 SNHLY and CDR2 FYNNEI. The V gene lost 6 bases and the J gene lost 0 bases, with 7 bases spanning the gap. The CDR3 spans 13 residues.

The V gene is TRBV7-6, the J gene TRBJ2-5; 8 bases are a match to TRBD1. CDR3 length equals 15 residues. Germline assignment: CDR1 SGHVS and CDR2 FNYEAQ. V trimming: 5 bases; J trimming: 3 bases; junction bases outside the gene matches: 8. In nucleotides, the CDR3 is TGTGCCAGCAGCCATGGACAGGGTTTAGAAGAGACCCAGTACTTC. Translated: CASSHGQGLEETQYF.

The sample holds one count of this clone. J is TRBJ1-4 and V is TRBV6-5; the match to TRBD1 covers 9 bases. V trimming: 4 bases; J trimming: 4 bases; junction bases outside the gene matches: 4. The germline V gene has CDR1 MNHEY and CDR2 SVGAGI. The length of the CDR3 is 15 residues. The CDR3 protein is CASSSTGGHNEKLFF. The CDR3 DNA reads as TGTGCCAGCAGTTCAACAGGGGGCCATAATGAAAAACTGTTTTTT.